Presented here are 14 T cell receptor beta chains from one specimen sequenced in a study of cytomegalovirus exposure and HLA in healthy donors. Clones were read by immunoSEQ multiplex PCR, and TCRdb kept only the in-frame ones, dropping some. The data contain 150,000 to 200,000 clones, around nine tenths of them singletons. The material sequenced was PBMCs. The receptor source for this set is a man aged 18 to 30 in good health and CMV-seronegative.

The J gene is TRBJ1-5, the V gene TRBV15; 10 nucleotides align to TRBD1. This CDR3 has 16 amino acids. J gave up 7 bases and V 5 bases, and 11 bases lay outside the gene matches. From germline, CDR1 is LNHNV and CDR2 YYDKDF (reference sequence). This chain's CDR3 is CATSPRQGARTQPQHF. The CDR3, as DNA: TGTGCCACCAGCCCGCGACAGGGGGCGCGTACGCAGCCCCAGCATTTT.

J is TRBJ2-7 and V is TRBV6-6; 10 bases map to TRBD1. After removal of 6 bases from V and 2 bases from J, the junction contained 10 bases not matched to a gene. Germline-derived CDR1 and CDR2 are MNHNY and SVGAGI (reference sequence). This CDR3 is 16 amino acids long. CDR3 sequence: CASSRPSGTGAYEQYF. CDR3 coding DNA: TGTGCCAGCAGCCGTCCGAGCGGGACAGGGGCCTACGAGCAGTACTTC.

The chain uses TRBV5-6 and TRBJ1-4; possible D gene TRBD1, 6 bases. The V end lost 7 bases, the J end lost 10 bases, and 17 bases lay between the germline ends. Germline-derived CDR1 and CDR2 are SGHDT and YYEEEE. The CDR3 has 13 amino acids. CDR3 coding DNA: TGTGCCAGCGAGACAGCAGGGGCGGGAAAACTGTTTTTT. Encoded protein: CASETAGAGKLFF.

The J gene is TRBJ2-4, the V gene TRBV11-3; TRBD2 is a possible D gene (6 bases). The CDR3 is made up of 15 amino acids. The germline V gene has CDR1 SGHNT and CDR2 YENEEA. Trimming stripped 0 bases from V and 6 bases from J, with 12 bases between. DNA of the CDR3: TGTGCCAGCAGCTTAGATCCGGGGGTGGGAAACATTCAGTACTTC. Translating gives CASSLDPGVGNIQYF.

CDR3 protein: CASSPIGGGNEQFF. Written as DNA, the CDR3 is TGTGCCAGCAGTCCCATCGGGGGGGGCAATGAGCAGTTCTTC. The chain carries TRBV27 and TRBJ2-1; 8 bases align to TRBD2. The CDR3 is 14 residues long. V trimming: 5 bases; J trimming: 6 bases; junction bases outside the gene matches: 6. Germline CDR1 and CDR2: MNHEY and SMNVEV (reference sequence).

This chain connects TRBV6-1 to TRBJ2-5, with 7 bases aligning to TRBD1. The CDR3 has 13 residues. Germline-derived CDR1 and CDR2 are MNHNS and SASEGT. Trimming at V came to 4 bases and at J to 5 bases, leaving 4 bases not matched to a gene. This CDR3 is CASSVQGRETQYF. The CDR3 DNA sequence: TGTGCCAGCAGTGTACAGGGGCGGGAGACCCAGTACTTC.

DNA of the CDR3: TGTGCCAGCAGCCCTGAGGGCGGAAATAACTATGGCTACACCTTC. Protein: CASSPEGGNNYGYTF. J is TRBJ1-2 and V is TRBV13; the D is unclear. Germline V gene lookup returns CDR1 PRHDT and CDR2 FYEKMQ (reference sequence). Trimming stripped 5 bases from V and 1 base from J, with 14 bases between. This CDR3 comprises 15 residues.

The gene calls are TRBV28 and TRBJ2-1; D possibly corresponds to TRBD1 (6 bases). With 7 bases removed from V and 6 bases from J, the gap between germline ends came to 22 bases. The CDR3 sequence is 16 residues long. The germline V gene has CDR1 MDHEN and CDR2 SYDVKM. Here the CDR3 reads CASNLFGGHRGNEQFF. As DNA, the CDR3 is TGTGCCAGCAATCTTTTTGGGGGCCACCGGGGCAATGAGCAGTTCTTC.

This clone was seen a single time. CDR3 loop: CASSATTGAPYGYTF. DNA for the CDR3: TGCGCCAGCAGTGCGACTACAGGGGCCCCCTATGGCTACACCTTC. J is TRBJ1-2 and V is TRBV10-1, with 7 bases fitting TRBD1. The CDR3 covers 15 residues. Germline CDR1 and CDR2: WNHNN and SYGVQD (reference sequence). Trimming at V came to 4 bases and at J to 4 bases, leaving 9 bases not matched to a gene.

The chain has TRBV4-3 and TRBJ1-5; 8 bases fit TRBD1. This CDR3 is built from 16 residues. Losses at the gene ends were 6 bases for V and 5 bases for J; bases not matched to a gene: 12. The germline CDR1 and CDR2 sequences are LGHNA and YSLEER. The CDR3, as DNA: TGCGCCAGCAGACAACGACAGGGGACGGTGGATCAGCCCCAGCATTTT. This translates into CASRQRQGTVDQPQHF.

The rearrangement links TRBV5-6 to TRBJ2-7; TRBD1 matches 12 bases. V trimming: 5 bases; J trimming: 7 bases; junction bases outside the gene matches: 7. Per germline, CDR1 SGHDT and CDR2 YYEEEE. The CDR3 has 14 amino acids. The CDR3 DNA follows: TGTGCCAGCAGTCCGGGACAGGGGGCCCAGGAGCAGTACTTC. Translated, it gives CASSPGQGAQEQYF.

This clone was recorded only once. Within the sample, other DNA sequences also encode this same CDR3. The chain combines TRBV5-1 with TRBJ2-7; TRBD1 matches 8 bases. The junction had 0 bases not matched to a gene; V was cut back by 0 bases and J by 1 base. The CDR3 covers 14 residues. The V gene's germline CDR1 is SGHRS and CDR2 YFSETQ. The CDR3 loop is CASSLGQGSYEQYV. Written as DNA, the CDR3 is TGCGCCAGCAGCTTGGGACAGGGGTCCTACGAGCAGTACGTC.

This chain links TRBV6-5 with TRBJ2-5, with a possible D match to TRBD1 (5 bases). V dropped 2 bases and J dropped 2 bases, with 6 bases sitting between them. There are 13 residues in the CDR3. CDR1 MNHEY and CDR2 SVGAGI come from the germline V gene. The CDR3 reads CASSYDSQETQYF. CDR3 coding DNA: TGTGCCAGCAGTTACGACAGTCAAGAGACCCAGTACTTC.

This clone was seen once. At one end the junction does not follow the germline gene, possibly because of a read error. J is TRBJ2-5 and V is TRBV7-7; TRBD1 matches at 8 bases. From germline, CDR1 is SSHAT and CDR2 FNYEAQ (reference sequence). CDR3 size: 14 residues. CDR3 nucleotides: TGTGCTAGCAGCCTGGGACAGGCACAAGAGACCCAGTACTTC. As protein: CASSLGQAQETQYF.